The 32 T cell receptor beta chains in this list originate from one sample, sequenced in a study of T-cell memory formation after mild COVID-19. TCRdb independently ran MiXCR on the 5' RACE reads; one entry per CDR3 protein. The data show 170,000 or so distinct CDR3 sequences, with around 21% seen just once and 20% to 25% held by the top ten. Material for sequencing was PBMCs or a T cell subset sorted from them (not recorded which). The origin of the receptors is an adult woman who had mild COVID-19 (a few samples of this study predate the infection). Cell type and time point are not known.

There are a few counts of this clonotype. The chain uses TRBV30 and TRBJ2-2; TRBD1 aligns across 8 bases. With V trimmed by 1 base and J by 5 bases, 3 bases remained unmatched. The germline V gene encodes CDR1 GTSNPN and CDR2 SVGIG (reference sequence). The length of the CDR3 is 14 residues. The CDR3 sequence is CAWSDGTGTGELFF. In DNA, the CDR3 is TGTGCCTGGAGTGACGGGACAGGTACCGGGGAGCTGTTTTTT.

V gene TRBV2 combines with J gene TRBJ2-3; 8 bases align to TRBD2. The CDR3 runs 17 residues. V gave up 2 bases and J gave up 2 bases; unmatched junction bases: 9. Germline V gene lookup returns CDR1 SNHLY and CDR2 FYNNEI. The CDR3 here is CASSESTSGGATDTQYF. The CDR3 coding sequence is TGTGCCAGCAGTGAAAGTACTAGCGGAGGGGCCACAGATACGCAGTATTTT.

The J gene is TRBJ1-2, the V gene TRBV9, with 10 bases lining up with TRBD1. After removal of 4 bases from V and 8 bases from J, the junction contained 8 bases not matched to a gene. The CDR3 is 14 residues long. Per germline, CDR1 SGDLS and CDR2 YYNGEE. CDR3 protein: CASSSRDRGKGYTF. The CDR3 bases are TGTGCCAGCAGCTCCCGGGACAGGGGTAAAGGCTACACCTTC.

This clonotype was seen only once. This chain connects TRBV20-1 to TRBJ2-2, with D perhaps given as TRBD1 or TRBD2 (5 bases each). V lost 4 bases and J lost 1, with 16 bases in between. Germline V lookup: CDR1 DFQATT, CDR2 SNEGSKA (reference sequence). The CDR3 has 16 amino acids. As DNA, the CDR3 is TGCAGTGCTAAGAAGAGGGGCACGATGAACACCGGGGAGCTGTTTTTT. As protein: CSAKKRGTMNTGELFF.

This clonotype has just a few counts. The rearrangement uses TRBV7-6 and TRBJ2-3; no clear D. V was pared by 4 bases and J by 1 base, with 6 bases between. Germline loops: CDR1 SGHVS, CDR2 FNYEAQ. The CDR3 totals 13 residues. CDR3 region: CASSWPGTDTQYF. The CDR3 bases are TGTGCCAGCAGCTGGCCGGGCACAGATACGCAGTATTTT.

This sequence joins TRBV19 and TRBJ2-1; 9 bases fit TRBD2. Germline lookup yields CDR1 LNHDA and CDR2 SQIVND (reference sequence). This CDR3 spans 15 amino acids. With 2 bases clipped from V and 4 bases from J, the junction kept 3 bases outside the gene matches. The CDR3 loop is CASSITSGPYNEQFF. CDR3 nucleotides: TGTGCCAGTAGTATAACTAGCGGGCCTTACAATGAGCAGTTCTTC.

The CDR3 loop is CASSLGGGSGLAETQYF. The CDR3, as DNA: TGTGCCAGCAGCCTCGGAGGGGGTTCGGGACTAGCGGAGACCCAGTACTTC. V is TRBV7-9 and J is TRBJ2-5, with 10 bases matching TRBD2. V shed 5 bases and J 5 bases; nucleotides not matched to a gene: 14. The CDR3 loop spans 17 amino acids. The V gene's germline CDR1 is SEHNR and CDR2 FQNEAQ (reference sequence).

Points on this clonotype: Sequence at one end of the junction differs from germline and may be a read error. The rearrangement joins TRBV7-9 to TRBJ2-3, with TRBD2 as a possible D gene (6 bases). This CDR3 comprises 16 residues. The germline V gene encodes CDR1 SEHNR and CDR2 FQNEAQ (reference sequence). The CDR3 protein is CDSSPKRAGYTDTQYF. CDR3 sequence (DNA): TGTGACAGCAGCCCTAAGCGGGCGGGATACACAGACACGCAGTATTTT. The entire variable domain, with the rest obtained from reference TRBV7-9 and TRBJ2-3, is as follows: DTGVSQNPRHKITKRGQNVTFRCDPISEHNRLYWYRQTLGQGPEFLTYFQNEAQLEKSRLLSDRFSAERPKGSFSTLEIQRTEQGDSAMYLCDSSPKRAGYTDTQYFGPGTRLTVL.

This rearrangement joins TRBV7-6 to TRBJ2-2, with D possibly being TRBD2 (6 bases). The germline V and J ends were trimmed by 6 bases and 12 bases, with 17 bases remaining between them. CDR3 length: 13 residues. Per the germline V gene, CDR1 is SGHVS and CDR2 is FNYEAQ. In nucleotides, the CDR3 is TGTGCCAGCAGATCCGAGGAGGGGCCTCAGCTGTTTTTT. It encodes CASRSEEGPQLFF.

This clonotype occurred a few times. This chain's CDR3 is CASSYSTSGGSNTGELFF. The CDR3 nucleotides read TGTGCCAGCAGTTACTCGACTAGCGGGGGTTCGAACACCGGGGAGCTGTTTTTT. The V gene is TRBV6-2 or TRBV6-3, the J gene TRBJ2-2; TRBD2 aligns across 12 bases. This CDR3 has 18 residues. J lost 0 bases, V lost 0 bases, and 2 bases had no gene match. Germline lookup yields CDR1 MNHEY and CDR2 SVGEGT.

The J gene is TRBJ2-1, the V gene TRBV11-3, with D unresolved. The germline CDR1 and CDR2 sequences are SGHNT and YENEEA. CDR3 length equals 15 residues. The V and J ends lost 5 bases and 2 bases respectively, with 13 bases between them. DNA for the CDR3: TGTGCCAGCAGCCCCCGGACGGCGGCCTACAATGAGCAGTTCTTC. Protein: CASSPRTAAYNEQFF.

This clonotype has more than one count but fewer than ten. The CDR3 bases are TGTGCCAGCAGGTCTATCGGGAGGATGGATACGCAGTATTTT. Protein sequence: CASRSIGRMDTQYF. The chain is built from TRBV6-5 and TRBJ2-3, with 7 bases identical to TRBD2. The length of the CDR3 is 14 residues. CDR1 is MNHEY and CDR2 is SVGAGI in the germline V gene. Trimming at V came to 6 bases and at J to 6 bases, leaving 9 bases not matched to a gene.

The chain couples TRBV29-1 to TRBJ1-2, with D unclear. CDR3 length: 13 residues. V was shortened by 3 bases and J by 5 bases, with 13 bases between the two germline ends. CDR1 and CDR2 (germline): SQVTM, ANQGSEA. CDR3 sequence reads: CSVEVYSSYGYTF. The CDR3 DNA follows: TGCAGCGTTGAGGTTTACAGCAGTTATGGCTACACCTTC. The complete variable domain, with remaining parts taken from reference TRBV29-1 and TRBJ1-2, reads SAVISQKPSRDICQRGTSLTIQCQVDSQVTMMFWYRQQPGQSLTLIATANQGSEATYESGFVIDKFPISRPNLTFSTLTVSNMSPEDSSIYLCSVEVYSSYGYTFGSGTRLTVV.

This clonotype was detected only a few times. J is TRBJ2-7 and V is TRBV7-9, with 10 bases aligning to TRBD2. Per the germline V gene, CDR1 is SEHNR and CDR2 is FQNEAQ (reference sequence). The CDR3 has 12 amino acids. V lost 5 bases to trimming and J lost 7 bases; unmatched junction nucleotides: 2. In DNA, the CDR3 is TGTGCCAGCAGCGGGACTAGCGTTGAGCAGTACTTC. Its translation: CASSGTSVEQYF.

CDR3: CATSDLLAGGPGTDTQYF. The CDR3 coding sequence is TGTGCCACCAGTGATTTGCTAGCGGGAGGGCCCGGCACAGATACGCAGTATTTT. The J gene is TRBJ2-3, the V gene TRBV24-1; the match to TRBD2 covers 12 bases. This CDR3 is 18 amino acids long. Germline V gene lookup returns CDR1 KGHDR and CDR2 SFDVKD. With 0 bases clipped from V and 1 base from J, the junction kept 4 bases outside the gene matches.

The chain uses TRBV11-2 and TRBJ2-5, with D tentatively TRBD1 or TRBD2 (6 bases each). This CDR3 contains 15 residues. Looked up from germline, CDR1 is SGHAT and CDR2 is FQNNGV. V was cut by 1 base and J by 4 bases, with 13 bases left in between. The CDR3, as DNA: TGTGCCAGCAGCTTAGGAGGGGGGCAGCGAGAGACCCAGTACTTC. Translating gives CASSLGGGQRETQYF.

V and J are TRBV2 and TRBJ2-7, with 7 bases lining up with TRBD1. The germline V gene encodes CDR1 SNHLY and CDR2 FYNNEI. The CDR3 totals 15 residues. The trim removed 6 bases at V and 3 bases at J, leaving 11 bases unmatched. The CDR3 nucleotides are TGTGCCAGCAGGGACCCGGGACAGAAGATCTACGAGCAGTACTTC. It encodes CASRDPGQKIYEQYF.

The chain joins TRBV5-1 to TRBJ2-2; D is perhaps TRBD1 (5 bases). The germline gives CDR1 SGHRS, CDR2 YFSETQ. The CDR3 has 13 amino acids. V was shortened by 4 bases and J by 6 bases, with 10 bases between the two germline ends. CDR3 loop: CASSPRGSGELFF. The CDR3 nucleotides read TGCGCCAGCAGCCCTAGGGGTTCCGGGGAGCTGTTTTTT.

The V and J genes are TRBV7-2 and TRBJ2-3, with D possibly TRBD1 on 5 matching bases. There are 14 residues in the CDR3. V was clipped by 5 bases and J by 1 base, with 10 bases between them. The germline V gene encodes CDR1 SGHTA and CDR2 FQGNSA. The CDR3 DNA sequence: TGTGCCAGCAGCCCGGGCAGGGGCACAGATACGCAGTATTTT. Residues: CASSPGRGTDTQYF.

This chain joins TRBV7-6 and TRBJ2-5; 8 bases align to TRBD1. Germline V lookup: CDR1 SGHVS, CDR2 FNYEAQ. CDR3 size: 15 residues. The V segment lost 5 bases and the J segment 3 bases; nucleotides outside the gene matches: 8. This CDR3 is CASSDRRDRKETQYF. DNA of the CDR3: TGTGCCAGCAGCGATCGTCGGGACAGGAAAGAGACCCAGTACTTC.

This clonotype turned up a few times. V gene TRBV12-5 combines with J gene TRBJ2-1; D possibly corresponds to TRBD1 (5 bases). The germline CDR1 and CDR2 sequences are LGHNT and FRNRAP. The germline V and J ends were trimmed by 1 base and 5 bases, with 12 bases remaining between them. The CDR3 consists of 15 residues. In nucleotides, the CDR3 is TGTGCTAGTGGTTTGGAGGCCAGGGCGAACAATGAGCAGTTCTTC. Amino acid sequence: CASGLEARANNEQFF.

This clonotype was seen a handful of times. The chain uses TRBV7-6 and TRBJ2-1; D unresolved. V was pared by 3 bases and J by 8 bases, with 11 bases between. From germline, CDR1 is SGHVS and CDR2 FNYEAQ. CDR3 length equals 13 residues. The CDR3 loop reads CASSFANHDEQFF. The CDR3 DNA follows: TGTGCCAGCAGCTTCGCCAATCACGATGAGCAGTTCTTC.

The sample holds a few counts of this clonotype. The chain recombines TRBV9 with TRBJ2-1; 7 bases are shared with TRBD2. This CDR3 region has 15 residues. The germline gives CDR1 SGDLS, CDR2 YYNGEE. V trimming: 3 bases; J trimming: 0 bases; junction bases outside the gene matches: 3. Here the CDR3 reads CASSESGISYNEQFF. The CDR3 DNA reads as TGTGCCAGCAGCGAGAGCGGGATCTCCTACAATGAGCAGTTCTTC.

The chain has TRBV5-1 and TRBJ2-7; D possibly uses TRBD1 or TRBD2 (5 bases each). Germline CDR1 reads SGHRS; CDR2 reads YFSETQ. With 6 bases removed from V and 5 bases from J, the gap between germline ends came to 27 bases. This CDR3 comprises 17 residues. CDR3 protein: CASTLNGYIRGRNEQYF. The DNA of the CDR3 is TGCGCCAGCACCCTGAATGGCTACATCCGGGGCAGGAACGAGCAGTACTTC.

The chain uses TRBV5-1 and TRBJ2-3; 10 bases map to TRBD1. After removal of 4 bases from V and 2 bases from J, the junction contained 4 bases not matched to a gene. There are 15 residues in the CDR3. Germline V CDR1 and CDR2: SGHRS, YFSETQ. The CDR3 DNA reads TGCGCCAGCAGCGGGGGACAGGGGTTCACAGATACGCAGTATTTT. Its protein product is CASSGGQGFTDTQYF.

This clonotype was seen once. A much larger clone differs by one base, so this may be a read error. In this CDR3 the conserved last residue, phenylalanine or tryptophan, is missing, so a read error is likely. This chain uses TRBV27 with TRBJ2-1; TRBD2 matches 12 bases. J gave up 5 bases and V 3 bases, and 8 bases lay outside the gene matches. There are 17 residues in the CDR3. CDR1 and CDR2 from the germline V gene are MNHEY and SMNVEV (reference sequence). The CDR3 reads CASSLGLAGGSNNEQFL. The CDR3 DNA follows: TGTGCCAGCAGTTTGGGGCTAGCGGGAGGGTCGAACAATGAGCAGTTCTTA.

This clonotype showed up just a few times. The chain combines TRBV4-1 with TRBJ2-5, with D tentatively TRBD1 or TRBD2 (5 bases each). V was pared by 0 bases and J by 9 bases, with 20 bases between. Per the germline V gene, CDR1 is MGHRA and CDR2 is YSYEKL. The length of the CDR3 is 16 residues. CDR3 sequence reads: CASSQDGTEPHEAQYF. In nucleotides, the CDR3 is TGCGCCAGCAGCCAAGATGGGACGGAGCCCCACGAGGCCCAGTACTTC.

This clonotype was picked up a small number of times. This chain uses TRBV13 with TRBJ2-1, with 7 bases aligning to TRBD1. After removal of 1 base from V and 5 bases from J, the junction contained 8 bases not matched to a gene. The CDR3 runs 16 residues. Germline V gene lookup returns CDR1 PRHDT and CDR2 FYEKMQ (reference sequence). CDR3 coding DNA: TGTGCCAGCAGCTTAGCCCCACGGACAGGAAACAATGAGCAGTTCTTC. This gives the protein CASSLAPRTGNNEQFF. The variable domain in full, completed from reference TRBV13 and TRBJ2-1, reads AAGVIQSPRHLIKEKRETATLKCYPIPRHDTVYWYQQGPGQDPQFLISFYEKMQSDKGSIPDRFSAQQFSDYHSELNMSSLELGDSALYFCASSLAPRTGNNEQFFGPGTRLTVL.

The table lists this clonotype with a few counts. The chain links TRBV20-1 to TRBJ2-1; TRBD2 matches 8 bases. The CDR3 is 15 amino acids. After removal of 2 bases from V and 10 bases from J, the junction contained 13 bases not matched to a gene. Germline values: CDR1 DFQATT, CDR2 SNEGSKA (reference sequence). CDR3 bases: TGCAGTGCTAGAAGCAGGACTAGCCCGGCGGAAGAGCAGTTCTTC. This codes for CSARSRTSPAEEQFF.

The rearrangement uses TRBV2 and TRBJ2-5; 10 nucleotides agree with TRBD1. V was clipped by 6 bases and J by 1 base; unmatched bases: 5. Germline lookup yields CDR1 SNHLY and CDR2 FYNNEI. There are 15 residues in the CDR3. CDR3 in amino acids: CASRGTGATQETQYF. CDR3 DNA sequence: TGTGCCAGCAGGGGGACAGGGGCCACCCAAGAGACCCAGTACTTC.

This clonotype was detected a few times. The V and J genes are TRBV7-9 and TRBJ2-7; D is unclear. CDR3 length: 14 amino acids. Germline CDR1 reads SEHNR; CDR2 reads FQNEAQ (reference sequence). V gave up 1 base and J gave up 5 bases, with 12 bases separating them. The DNA of the CDR3 is TGTGCCAGCAGCTTAGTAGTAGGCAGCGACGAGCAGTACTTC. This sequence encodes CASSLVVGSDEQYF. The full variable domain, rest sourced from reference TRBV7-9 and TRBJ2-7, is DTGVSQNPRHKITKRGQNVTFRCDPISEHNRLYWYRQTLGQGPEFLTYFQNEAQLEKSRLLSDRFSAERPKGSFSTLEIQRTEQGDSAMYLCASSLVVGSDEQYFGPGTRLTVT.

This clonotype has a handful of counts. V gene TRBV6-5 combines with J gene TRBJ2-3; D gene uncertain. This CDR3 has 16 residues. V lost 2 bases and J lost 1, with 13 bases in between. Germline assignment: CDR1 MNHEY and CDR2 SVGAGI. The CDR3 spells CASSYTLEVGTDTQYF. The CDR3 DNA reads TGTGCCAGCAGTTACACCCTGGAAGTGGGCACAGATACGCAGTATTTT.